The T cell receptor (beta chain) under discussion was sequenced for a study of T cells after yellow fever vaccination. Whole-study context: SMART-Seq v4 Ultra Low Input served to prepare low-cell-number fractions.

Template switching by 5'RACE produced TCR cDNA, adding a universal primer site and UMIs. TCRdb redid the calling of the 5' RACE reads with MiXCR, one entry per CDR3 protein. Of approximately 300,000 distinct CDR3 sequences in the sample, around 11% are singletons; the top ten hold less than 3.5%. CDR1 and CDR2 (germline): DFQATT, SNEGSKA (reference sequence). There are 13 residues in the CDR3. V gave up 6 bases and J gave up 3 bases, with 15 bases separating them. The sample in question was CD4+ T cells sorted from PBMCs, obtained 45 days after the yellow fever booster vaccination. The sequence was obtained from a man aged 18 to 30 who received the YFV17D yellow fever vaccine. J is TRBJ2-7 and V is TRBV20-1; D is unresolved. CDR3 bases: TGCAGTGCCAGCACGCAGGAAGTCTACGAGCAGTACTTC. Its protein product is CSASTQEVYEQYF.